This record looks at one T cell receptor (beta chain) sequence and its context. Its specificity is unknown. The data are from a study of cytomegalovirus exposure and HLA in healthy donors. Study in general: It was reported in a later analysis that the same platform had been used for the 120 validation repertoires as for the 550 to 700 first-cohort repertoires. Points from the study as a whole: A classifier reportedly called cytomegalovirus status with high sensitivity and specificity.

Separate from the approximately 720-subject first cohort, the 120-subject validation cohort was the one that the donors belonged to. Trimming shortened V by 5 bases and J by 1 base, and 8 bases separated the two germline ends. CDR1 and CDR2 (germline): SSHAT, FNYEAQ (reference sequence). CDR3 length equals 14 residues. Data came from immunoSEQ multiplex PCR; TCRdb stores just in-frame clones and leaves some out. The repertoire holds 150,000 to 200,000 clones, with about 89% as singletons. Sample: PBMCs. The chain couples TRBV7-7 to TRBJ2-2, with a tentative D call TRBD2 (6 bases). This sequence was found in a woman under 30 in good health and CMV-seropositive. For the CDR3, the DNA is TGTGCCAGCAGCATCGGGGGGAACACCGGGGAGCTGTTTTTT. It translates to CASSIGGNTGELFF.